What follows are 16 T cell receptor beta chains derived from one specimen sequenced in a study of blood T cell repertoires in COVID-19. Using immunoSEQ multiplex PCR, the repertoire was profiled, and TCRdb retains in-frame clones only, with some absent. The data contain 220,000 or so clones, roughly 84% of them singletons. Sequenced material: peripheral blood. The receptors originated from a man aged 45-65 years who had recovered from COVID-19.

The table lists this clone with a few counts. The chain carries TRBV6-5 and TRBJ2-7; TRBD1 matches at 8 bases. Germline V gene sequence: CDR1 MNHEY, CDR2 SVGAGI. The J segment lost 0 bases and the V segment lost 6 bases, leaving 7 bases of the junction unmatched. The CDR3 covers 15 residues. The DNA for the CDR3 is TGTGCCAGCAGCCCGGACAGGGCCAGCTCCTACGAGCAGTACTTC. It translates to CASSPDRASSYEQYF.

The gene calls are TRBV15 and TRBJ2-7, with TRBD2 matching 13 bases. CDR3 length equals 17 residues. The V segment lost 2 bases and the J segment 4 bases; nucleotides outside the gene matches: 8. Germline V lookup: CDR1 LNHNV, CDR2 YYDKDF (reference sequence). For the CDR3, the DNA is TGTGCCACCAGCAGACCCTGGACTAGCGGGAGTAGTTACGAGCAGTACTTC. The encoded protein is CATSRPWTSGSSYEQYF.

The CDR3 DNA sequence: TGTGCCAGCAGCCCTGGGACTAGCGGGAGGGTGGTATACAATGAGCAGTTCTTC. Protein sequence: CASSPGTSGRVVYNEQFF. The gene calls are TRBV11-2 and TRBJ2-1; 16 bases map to TRBD2. CDR3 length equals 18 residues. Germline loops: CDR1 SGHAT, CDR2 FQNNGV. V shed 5 bases, J shed 4 bases, and the junction held 8 bases outside the gene matches.

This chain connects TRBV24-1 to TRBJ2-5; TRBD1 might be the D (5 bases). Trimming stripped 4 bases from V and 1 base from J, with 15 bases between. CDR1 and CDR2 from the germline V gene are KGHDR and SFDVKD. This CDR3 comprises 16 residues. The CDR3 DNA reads TGTGCCACCAGTGACCCCGGACAACCTACCCAAGAGACCCAGTACTTC. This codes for CATSDPGQPTQETQYF.

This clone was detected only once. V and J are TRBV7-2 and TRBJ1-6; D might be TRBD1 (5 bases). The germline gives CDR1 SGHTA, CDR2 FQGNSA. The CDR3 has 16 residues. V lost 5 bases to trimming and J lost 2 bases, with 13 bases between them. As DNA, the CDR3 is TGTGCCAGCAGCGGAGGAGGGGTTCCCTATAATTCACCCCTCCACTTT. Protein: CASSGGGVPYNSPLHF.

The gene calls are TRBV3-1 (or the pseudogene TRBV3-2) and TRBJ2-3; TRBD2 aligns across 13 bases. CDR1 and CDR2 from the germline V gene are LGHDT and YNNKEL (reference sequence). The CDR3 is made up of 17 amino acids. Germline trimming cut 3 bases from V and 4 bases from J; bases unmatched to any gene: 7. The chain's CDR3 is CASSQGELAGGPDTQYF. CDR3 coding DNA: TGTGCCAGCAGCCAGGGTGAACTAGCGGGAGGGCCAGATACGCAGTATTTT.

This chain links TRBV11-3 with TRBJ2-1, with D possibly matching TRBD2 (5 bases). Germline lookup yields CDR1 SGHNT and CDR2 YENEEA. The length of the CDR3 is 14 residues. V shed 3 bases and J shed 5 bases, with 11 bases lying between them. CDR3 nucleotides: TGTGCCAGCAGCTTTGGCGGGTCTGACAATGAGCAGTTCTTC. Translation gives CASSFGGSDNEQFF.

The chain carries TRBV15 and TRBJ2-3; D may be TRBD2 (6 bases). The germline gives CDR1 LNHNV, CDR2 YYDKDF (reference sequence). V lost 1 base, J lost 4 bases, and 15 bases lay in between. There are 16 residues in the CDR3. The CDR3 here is CATSRVEVGSADTQYF. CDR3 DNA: TGTGCCACCAGCAGAGTGGAAGTCGGGAGCGCAGATACGCAGTATTTT.

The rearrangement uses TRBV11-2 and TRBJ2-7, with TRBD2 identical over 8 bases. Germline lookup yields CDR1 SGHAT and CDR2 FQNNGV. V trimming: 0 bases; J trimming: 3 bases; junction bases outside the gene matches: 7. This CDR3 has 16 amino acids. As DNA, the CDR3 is TGTGCCAGCAGCTTAGACGGCGGGAGGCCCGTCTACGAGCAGTACTTC. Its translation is CASSLDGGRPVYEQYF.

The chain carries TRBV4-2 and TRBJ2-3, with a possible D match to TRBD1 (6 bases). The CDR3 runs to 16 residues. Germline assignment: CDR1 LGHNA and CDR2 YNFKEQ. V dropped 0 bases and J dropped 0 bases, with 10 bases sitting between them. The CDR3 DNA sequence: TGTGCCAGCAGCCAAGATGGACAGTTTAGCACAGATACGCAGTATTTT. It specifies CASSQDGQFSTDTQYF.

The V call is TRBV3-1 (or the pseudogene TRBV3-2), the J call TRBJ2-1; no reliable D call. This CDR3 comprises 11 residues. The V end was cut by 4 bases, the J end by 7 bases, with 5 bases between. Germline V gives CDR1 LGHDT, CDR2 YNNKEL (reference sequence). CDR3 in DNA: TGTGCCAGCAGCCGAGTGAATGAGCAGTTCTTC. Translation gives CASSRVNEQFF.

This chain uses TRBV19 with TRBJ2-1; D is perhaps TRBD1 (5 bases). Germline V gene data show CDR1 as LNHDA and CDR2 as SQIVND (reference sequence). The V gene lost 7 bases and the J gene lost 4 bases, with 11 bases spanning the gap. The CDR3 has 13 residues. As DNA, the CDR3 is TGTGCCAGTACCGCAGGGTCTTACAATGAGCAGTTCTTC. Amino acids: CASTAGSYNEQFF.

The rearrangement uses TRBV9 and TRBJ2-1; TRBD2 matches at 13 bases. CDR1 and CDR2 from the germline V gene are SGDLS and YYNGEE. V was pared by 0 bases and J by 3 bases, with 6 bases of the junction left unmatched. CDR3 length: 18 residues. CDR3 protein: CASSVVGLAGDYYNEQFF. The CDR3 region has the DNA TGTGCCAGCAGCGTAGTAGGACTAGCGGGAGATTACTACAATGAGCAGTTCTTC.

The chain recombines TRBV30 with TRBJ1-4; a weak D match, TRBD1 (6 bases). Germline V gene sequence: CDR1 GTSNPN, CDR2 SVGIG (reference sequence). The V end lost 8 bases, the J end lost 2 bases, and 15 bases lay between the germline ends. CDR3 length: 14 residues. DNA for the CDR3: TGTGCCAGTAGTACAGGGCCGACTAATGAAAAACTGTTTTTT. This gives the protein CASSTGPTNEKLFF.

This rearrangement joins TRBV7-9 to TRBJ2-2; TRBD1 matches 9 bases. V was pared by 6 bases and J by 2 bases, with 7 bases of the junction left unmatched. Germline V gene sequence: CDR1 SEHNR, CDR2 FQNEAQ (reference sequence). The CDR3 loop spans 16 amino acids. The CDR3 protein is CASRLAGQGNTGELFF. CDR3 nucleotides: TGTGCCAGCAGGCTGGCGGGACAGGGTAACACCGGGGAGCTGTTTTTT.

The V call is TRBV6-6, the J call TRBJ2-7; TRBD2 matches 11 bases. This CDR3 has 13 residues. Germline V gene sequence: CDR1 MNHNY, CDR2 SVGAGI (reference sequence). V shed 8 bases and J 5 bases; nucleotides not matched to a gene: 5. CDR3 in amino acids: CASGGLAVHEQYF. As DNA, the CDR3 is TGTGCCAGCGGGGGACTAGCGGTCCACGAGCAGTACTTC.